This TCR beta chain was identified during a study of blood T cells in healthy people across ages. Sample-barcoded 5' priming and a J-beta primer mix drove a second PCR of 7 to 11 cycles. TCRdb reprocessed the 5' RACE reads via MiXCR and lists one record per CDR3 protein. The sample yields 1.8 million or so distinct CDR3 sequences, around 42% seen once. This clonotype appeared many times. The receptor was isolated from a human donor in good health. What was sequenced was blood.

This CDR3 reads CSARGVGERETQYF. In DNA form, the CDR3 reads TGCAGTGCTAGAGGGGTCGGGGAGAGAGAGACCCAGTACTTC. The V and J genes are TRBV20-1 and TRBJ2-5; D might be TRBD2 (5 bases). V was trimmed by 1 base and J by 4 bases, leaving 13 bases between them. The CDR3 sequence is 14 residues long. Germline CDR1 and CDR2: DFQATT and SNEGSKA (reference sequence).